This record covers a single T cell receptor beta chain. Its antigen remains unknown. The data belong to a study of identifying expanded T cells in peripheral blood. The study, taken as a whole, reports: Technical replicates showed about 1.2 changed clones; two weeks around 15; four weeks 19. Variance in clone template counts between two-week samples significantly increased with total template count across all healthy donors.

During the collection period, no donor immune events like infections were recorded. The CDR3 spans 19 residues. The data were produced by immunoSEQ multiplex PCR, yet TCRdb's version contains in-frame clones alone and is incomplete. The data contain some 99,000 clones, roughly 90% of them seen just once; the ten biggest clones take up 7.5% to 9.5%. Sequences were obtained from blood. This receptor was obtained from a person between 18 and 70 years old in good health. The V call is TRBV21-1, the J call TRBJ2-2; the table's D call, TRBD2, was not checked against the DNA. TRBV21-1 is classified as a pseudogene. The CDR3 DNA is TGTGCCAGCAGCACCGTCCTGGGACTAGCGGGTAGTGGGACCGGGGAGCTGTTTTTT. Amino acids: CASSTVLGLAGSGTGELFF.